The 19 T cell receptor beta chains below were found in one sample sequenced in a study of spatial heterogeneity in lung cancer. Time point in this sample: sample taken at primary tumor resection. These receptors lack a known antigen. From the 5' RACE reads, TCRdb called clonotypes with MiXCR, one entry per CDR3 protein. The sample includes some 970 distinct CDR3 sequences, 22% seen only once; the top ten take 15%. Study findings and constraints: Counts that tracked tumor mutation counts were those of expanded intratumoral alpha and beta TCRs.

The sequencing used lung tumor tissue, collected at surgery. These receptors originate from a male donor with early-stage non-small cell lung cancer.

This clonotype counts as large (0.1 to 1%). The chain recombines TRBV4-2 with TRBJ2-2; no firm D call. Germline assignment: CDR1 LGHNA and CDR2 YNFKEQ. The V gene lost 1 base and the J gene lost 3 bases, with 15 bases spanning the gap. This CDR3 region has 17 residues. In nucleotides, the CDR3 is TGTGCCAGCAGCCAAGTTGGAACCGCGACTTACACCGGGGAGCTGTTTTTT. This codes for CASSQVGTATYTGELFF.

This clonotype is large in the sample. The V gene is TRBV19, the J gene TRBJ1-5, with 8 bases aligning to TRBD1. CDR3 length equals 15 residues. V lost 8 bases, J lost 4 bases, and 10 bases stayed unmatched. CDR1 LNHDA and CDR2 SQIVND come from the germline V gene (reference sequence). The CDR3 region has the DNA TGTGCCAGTGGGATCGAGGACAGGGCTAATCAGCCCCAGCATTTT. It codes for CASGIEDRANQPQHF. Supplemented by reference TRBV19 and TRBJ1-5, the full variable domain reads DGGITQSPKYLFRKEGQNVTLSCEQNLNHDAMYWYRQDPGQGLRLIYYSQIVNDFQKGDIAEGYSVSREKKESFPLTVTSAQKNPTAFYLCASGIEDRANQPQHFGDGTRLSIL.

By sample share, this clonotype is large. The chain is built from TRBV6-2 or TRBV6-3 and TRBJ1-5; 8 nucleotides line up with TRBD1. The CDR3 spans 13 residues. In germline, CDR1 is MNHEY, CDR2 SVGEGT. V trimming: 5 bases; J trimming: 7 bases; junction bases outside the gene matches: 4. The CDR3 region is CASSQDRAQPQHF. In nucleotides, the CDR3 is TGTGCCAGCAGTCAGGACAGGGCACAGCCCCAGCATTTT.

This chain links TRBV6-5 with TRBJ2-7; 9 bases are a match to TRBD2. Germline V gene sequence: CDR1 MNHEY, CDR2 SVGAGI. The ends lost 6 bases at V and 0 bases at J; junction bases unmatched: 9. The CDR3 runs to 16 residues. This chain's CDR3 is CASSLSGLANSYEQYF. The DNA of the CDR3 is TGTGCCAGCAGCCTATCGGGACTAGCTAACTCCTACGAGCAGTACTTC.

This rearrangement joins TRBV20-1 to TRBJ2-1, with 15 positions matching TRBD2. V lost 6 bases, J lost 5 bases, and 8 bases stayed unmatched. The CDR3 sequence is 16 residues long. In germline, CDR1 is DFQATT, CDR2 SNEGSKA (reference sequence). The CDR3 sequence: CSAFGLAGGPHNEQFF. DNA for the CDR3: TGCAGTGCCTTTGGACTAGCGGGAGGGCCCCACAATGAGCAGTTCTTC.

In its sample, this clonotype ranks as large. The rearrangement uses TRBV5-8 and TRBJ2-4; 8 bases agree with TRBD2. CDR3 length: 15 residues. V was clipped by 1 base and J by 8 bases; unmatched bases: 8. Germline V gene data show CDR1 as SGHTS and CDR2 as YDEGEE. The DNA for the CDR3 is TGTGCCAGCAGCTTGACGGGGGGGCTCGGAGACATTCAGTACTTC. Its protein product is CASSLTGGLGDIQYF.

Sample share makes this clonotype medium-sized (0.01 to 0.1%). This sequence joins TRBV7-9 and TRBJ2-7; TRBD1 is a possible D gene (7 bases). Deletions cut 3 bases from V and 3 bases from J, with 12 bases between. CDR1 is SEHNR, CDR2 FQNEAQ, per germline (reference sequence). The CDR3 totals 14 residues. This chain's CDR3 is CASSFGGQLYEQYF. CDR3 nucleotides: TGTGCCAGCAGCTTCGGGGGACAGCTCTACGAGCAGTACTTC.

By proportion, this clonotype is large. The J gene is TRBJ2-4, the V gene TRBV19, with D tentatively TRBD1 or TRBD2 (7 bases each). V was shortened by 0 bases and J by 5 bases, with 17 bases between the two germline ends. The CDR3 is 17 residues long. Germline CDR1 is LNHDA and CDR2 is SQIVND (reference sequence). CDR3 in DNA: TGTGCCAGTAGTATAGATCCTCCGCGGGGGACAGAAAACATTCAGTACTTC. Amino acid sequence: CASSIDPPRGTENIQYF.

Sample share makes this clonotype medium-sized (0.01 to 0.1%). The chain joins TRBV6-5 to TRBJ1-5; possibly TRBD1 for D (6 bases). CDR1 and CDR2 from the germline V gene are MNHEY and SVGAGI. The CDR3 is 15 residues long. V lost 6 bases to trimming and J lost 3 bases, with 15 bases between them. The CDR3 DNA is TGTGCCAGCAGCCCCACCTACAGGGCCAATCAGCCCCAGCATTTT. The encoded protein is CASSPTYRANQPQHF.

Judged by abundance, this clonotype is medium-sized (0.01 to 0.1%). V is TRBV11-3 and J is TRBJ1-1, with D tentatively TRBD1 (5 bases). The V gene's germline CDR1 is SGHNT and CDR2 YENEEA. The CDR3 sequence is 15 residues long. V was trimmed by 5 bases and J by 6 bases, leaving 19 bases between them. The CDR3 bases are TGTGCCAGCAGCGAGGGGACTCGCGTAACCGCTGAAGCTTTCTTT. As protein: CASSEGTRVTAEAFF.

The chain joins TRBV7-2 to TRBJ2-3, with 9 bases that match TRBD1. In germline, CDR1 is SGHTA, CDR2 FQGNSA. J was trimmed by 8 bases and V by 5 bases; bases with no gene match: 11. The CDR3 consists of 15 residues. This CDR3 reads CASSPRDRVLGTQYF. The CDR3 DNA reads as TGTGCCAGCAGCCCCCGGGACAGGGTGCTAGGTACGCAGTATTTT. Full variable domain (missing parts from reference TRBV7-2 and TRBJ2-3): GAGVSQSPSNKVTEKGKDVELRCDPISGHTALYWYRQSLGQGLEFLIYFQGNSAPDKSGLPSDRFSAERTGGSVSTLTIQRTQQEDSAVYLCASSPRDRVLGTQYFGPGTRLTVL.

By share, this clonotype ranks as large (0.1 to 1%). V usage is TRBV20-1 and J usage is TRBJ2-1, with 11 positions matching TRBD2. The CDR3 extends over 14 amino acids. Germline trimming cut 2 bases from V and 6 bases from J; bases unmatched to any gene: 3. Germline loops: CDR1 DFQATT, CDR2 SNEGSKA (reference sequence). CDR3 residues: CSARQLAGANEQFF. As DNA, the CDR3 is TGCAGTGCTAGACAACTAGCGGGGGCCAATGAGCAGTTCTTC.

This clonotype is large within its sample. The chain joins TRBV25-1 to TRBJ2-1, with 7 bases fitting TRBD2. Trimming at V came to 3 bases and at J to 5 bases, leaving 7 bases not matched to a gene. Looked up from germline, CDR1 is MGHDK and CDR2 is SYGVNS. The CDR3 covers 15 residues. CDR3 bases: TGTGCCAGCAGTGACCCGGGCGGGGGTGACAATGAGCAGTTCTTC. It codes for CASSDPGGGDNEQFF.

This chain joins TRBV4-3 and TRBJ2-7, with D possibly matching TRBD1 (5 bases). CDR1 and CDR2 (germline): LGHNA, YSLEER. The CDR3 is 15 residues long. The ends were cut back, 1 base at V and 4 bases at J, with 14 bases in the middle. In DNA form, the CDR3 reads TGCGCCAGCAGCCAAGGGTTGGCAGGGTCTTACGAGCAGTACTTC. As protein: CASSQGLAGSYEQYF.

This clonotype is large in the sample. V usage is TRBV10-3 and J usage is TRBJ1-2, with D possibly matching TRBD1 (5 bases). V dropped 4 bases and J dropped 0 bases, with 15 bases sitting between them. The CDR3 length is 16 residues. Per germline, CDR1 ENHRY and CDR2 SYGVKD. This CDR3 reads CAISGIQGPANYGYTF. The CDR3 DNA follows: TGTGCCATCAGTGGGATTCAGGGACCAGCTAACTATGGCTACACCTTC.

This clonotype has more than one count but fewer than ten. The chain combines TRBV13 with TRBJ1-5; D call uncertain. This CDR3 is built from 13 residues. Germline loops: CDR1 PRHDT, CDR2 FYEKMQ (reference sequence). V lost 0 bases and J lost 4, with 4 bases in between. Written as DNA, the CDR3 is TGTGCCAGCAGCTTAGGACAAAATCAGCCCCAGCATTTT. Its protein is CASSLGQNQPQHF.

Sample share makes this clonotype large. This chain links TRBV30 with TRBJ1-4; no reliable D call. This CDR3 comprises 13 residues. Trimming stripped 0 bases from V and 10 bases from J, with 12 bases between. Germline lookup yields CDR1 GTSNPN and CDR2 SVGIG (reference sequence). CDR3 in amino acids: CAWSVGQEGKLFF. CDR3 in DNA: TGTGCCTGGAGTGTCGGGCAGGAGGGAAAACTGTTTTTT.

The J gene is TRBJ2-3, the V gene TRBV19, with D unclear. Germline loops: CDR1 LNHDA, CDR2 SQIVND (reference sequence). V lost 5 bases to trimming and J lost 3 bases, with 15 bases between them. CDR3 length equals 15 residues. CDR3 DNA: TGTGCCAGTAGTCCTGACCGTTCTTCTACAGATACGCAGTATTTT. It specifies CASSPDRSSTDTQYF. The complete variable domain, with remaining parts taken from reference TRBV19 and TRBJ2-3, reads DGGITQSPKYLFRKEGQNVTLSCEQNLNHDAMYWYRQDPGQGLRLIYYSQIVNDFQKGDIAEGYSVSREKKESFPLTVTSAQKNPTAFYLCASSPDRSSTDTQYFGPGTRLTVL.

In this sample, this clonotype is large. The genes are TRBV20-1 and TRBJ2-1, with D hard to call. The germline V gene encodes CDR1 DFQATT and CDR2 SNEGSKA (reference sequence). Trimming took off 6 bases at V and 12 bases at J, with 15 bases between the two ends. CDR3 length: 11 residues. The chain's CDR3 is CSAPFGPLQFF. In DNA, the CDR3 is TGCAGTGCCCCTTTTGGGCCTCTGCAGTTCTTC.